These 3 T cell receptor beta chains were all obtained from the same sample, sequenced in a study of blood T cell repertoires in COVID-19 (TCRdb year 2020). Libraries were constructed by the immunoSEQ multiplex PCR assay. TCRdb provides this immuneACCESS table in a form limited to in-frame rearrangements. Some clones are lacking; in checked studies, under half of them reflect an unresolved V gene, and why the rest are absent is not known. The sample table lists fewer than 300,000 clones, more than 80% of them with a count of one. The top ten constitute 1.1% of the sample. The sequenced material came from PBMCs or T cells enriched from blood (not recorded which). These TCRs come from a woman in her 30s who had recovered from COVID-19.

The chain joins TRBV24-1 to TRBJ2-1; 8 nucleotides match TRBD2. V lost 4 bases and J lost 0; bases outside the gene matches: 4. CDR3 length: 16 residues. The V gene's germline CDR1 is KGHDR and CDR2 SFDVKD. CDR3 protein: CATSEPGGGSYNEQFF. Here the CDR3 DNA reads TGTGCCACCAGTGAGCCCGGGGGGGGCTCCTACAATGAGCAGTTCTTC.

This sequence joins TRBV7-9 and TRBJ1-1; TRBD1 matches 8 bases. Germline CDR1 reads SEHNR; CDR2 reads FQNEAQ (reference sequence). The CDR3 is 15 residues long. V shed 6 bases, J shed 6 bases, and the junction held 12 bases outside the gene matches. The CDR3 here is CASRSFLDRGSEAFF. CDR3 nucleotide sequence: TGTGCCAGCAGGTCGTTTCTCGACAGGGGTTCTGAAGCTTTCTTT.

CDR3 residues: CASSMRTGGGDTQYF. CDR3 DNA: TGTGCCAGTAGTATGAGGACAGGGGGAGGCGATACGCAGTATTTT. This chain connects TRBV19 to TRBJ2-3; 10 nucleotides agree with TRBD1. In germline, CDR1 is LNHDA, CDR2 SQIVND (reference sequence). V was clipped by 3 bases and J by 6 bases; unmatched bases: 6. This CDR3 is 15 amino acids long.